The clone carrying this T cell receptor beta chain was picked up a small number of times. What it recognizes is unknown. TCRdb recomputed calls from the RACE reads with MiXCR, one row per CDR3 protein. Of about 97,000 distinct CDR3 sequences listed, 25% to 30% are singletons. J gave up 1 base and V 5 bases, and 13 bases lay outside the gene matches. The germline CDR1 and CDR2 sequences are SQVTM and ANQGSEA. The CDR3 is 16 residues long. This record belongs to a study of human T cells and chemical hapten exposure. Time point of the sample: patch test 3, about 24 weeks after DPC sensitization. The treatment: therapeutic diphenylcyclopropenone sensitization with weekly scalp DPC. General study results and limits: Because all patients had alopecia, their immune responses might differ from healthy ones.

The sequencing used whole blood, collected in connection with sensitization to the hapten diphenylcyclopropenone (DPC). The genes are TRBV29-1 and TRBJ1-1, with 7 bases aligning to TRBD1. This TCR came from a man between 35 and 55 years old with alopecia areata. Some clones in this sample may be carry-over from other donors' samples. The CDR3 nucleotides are TGCAGCGTTTCCGGGACAGCTCTAGCTCCGAACACTGAAGCTTTCTTT. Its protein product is CSVSGTALAPNTEAFF.